This is a list of T cell receptor beta chains from one sample in a study of regulatory T cells in long-lasting Graves disease. From the multiplex PCR reads, TCRdb called clonotypes with MiXCR, one entry per CDR3 protein. The sample lists around 400,000 distinct CDR3 sequences; about 15% were seen once. Separately, the same data were catalogued under a study of T cells in Graves' hyperthyroidism and ophthalmopathy.

The sequenced sample was peripheral blood mononuclear cells (PBMCs), obtained at new diagnosis, from a patient treated with antithyroid drugs. These receptors originate from a woman between 40 and 50 years old with Graves disease. The CDR3 runs from the conserved cysteine through the conserved F or W. D genes are given only for firm matches. Rows give clone size only sometimes, using once, few, many, or a class for an expanded clone.

- - TRBJ1-4 TRBV28 CASRSEKLFF TGTGCCAGCAGGAGTGAAAAACTGTTTTTT
- - TRBJ2-7 TRBV4-1 CASSQPGGYEQYF TGCGCCAGCAGCCAACCCGGAGGCTACGAGCAGTACTTC
TRBD2 many TRBJ2-3 TRBV20-1 CSARGAGVRTDTQYF TGCAGTGCTAGAGGGGCGGGAGTTCGCACAGATACGCAGTATTTT
- many TRBJ1-2 TRBV28 CASSETGSDATYGYTF TGTGCCAGCAGTGAAACAGGGTCGGATGCCACCTATGGCTACACCTTC
TRBD2 - TRBJ2-7 TRBV12-3/TRBV12-4 CASTYGGEQYF TGTGCCAGCACCTACGGGGGGGAGCAGTACTTC
TRBD1 - TRBJ1-6 TRBV6-1 CASKEGARNSPLHF TGTGCCAGCAAGGAGGGGGCGAGGAATTCACCCCTCCACTTT
- many TRBJ1-6 TRBV20-1 CSARDRTVGSPLHF TGCAGTGCTAGAGACAGGACAGTTGGTTCACCCCTCCACTTT
TRBD2 - TRBJ2-5 TRBV20-1 CSARERGRGSVSQETQYF TGCAGTGCTAGAGAGCGGGGGAGGGGTAGCGTCTCTCAAGAGACCCAGTACTTC
TRBD2 - TRBJ2-3 TRBV19 CASSIGFTRGLAGDPDTQYF TGTGCCAGTAGTATAGGGTTCACCAGGGGACTAGCGGGAGATCCAGATACGCAGTATTTT
- many TRBJ2-5 TRBV25-1 CASSEWGAQETQYF TGTGCCAGCAGTGAATGGGGGGCCCAAGAGACCCAGTACTTC
- once TRBJ2-5 TRBV7-2 CASSLQGRETQYF TGTGCCAGCAGCTTACAGGGTCGCGAGACCCAGTACTTC
TRBD2 few TRBJ2-1 TRBV9 CASSVGVFRGDEQFF TGTGCCAGCAGCGTAGGAGTATTCCGGGGGGATGAGCAGTTCTTC
- few TRBJ2-7 TRBV19 CASSFLERSFYEQYF TGTGCCAGTAGTTTCCTTGAGCGCTCGTTCTACGAGCAGTACTTC
TRBD2 few TRBJ2-3 TRBV20-1 CSAQRGSDTQYF TGCAGTGCTCAGCGGGGGTCAGATACGCAGTATTTT
TRBD1 once TRBJ1-1 TRBV28 CDSSLQGLNTEAFF TGTGACAGCAGTTTACAGGGGTTGAACACTGAAGCTTTCTTT
- few TRBJ2-4 TRBV9 CASSVASDPENIQYF TGTGCCAGCAGCGTAGCGTCGGACCCAGAAAACATTCAGTACTTC
TRBD2 few TRBJ2-7 TRBV19 CASSRRSYELAGTYEQYF TGTGCCAGTAGTAGGCGCTCATATGAACTAGCGGGAACCTACGAGCAGTACTTC
- - TRBJ2-7 TRBV29-1 CSVDLQGGSEQYF TGCAGCGTTGATCTACAGGGAGGATCCGAGCAGTACTTC
TRBD1 few TRBJ2-2 TRBV20-1 CSARGGQGAAGELFF TGCAGTGCTAGAGGGGGACAGGGGGCTGCCGGGGAGCTGTTTTTT
TRBD1 many TRBJ2-7 TRBV27 CASSLKGTGMGEQYF TGTGCCAGCAGTTTAAAAGGGACAGGGATGGGAGAGCAGTACTTC
- few TRBJ2-7 TRBV30 CAWNLHRGREQYF TGTGCCTGGAACCTACATAGGGGCCGGGAGCAGTACTTC
TRBD2 - TRBJ2-1 TRBV5-4 CASSLGTSGSSVF TGTGCCAGCAGCTTGGGGACTAGCGGGAGTTCGGTCTTC
- - TRBJ2-1 TRBV20-1 CSATPLGDLFNEQFF TGCAGTGCTACCCCGTTGGGGGACCTCTTCAATGAGCAGTTCTTC
- many TRBJ2-1 TRBV20-1 CSARAPQNNEQFF TGCAGTGCTAGAGCCCCACAAAACAATGAGCAGTTCTTC
TRBD2 - TRBJ2-2 TRBV6-2/TRBV6-3 CASTVSSGSVTGELFF TGTGCCAGCACCGTGTCGAGCGGGAGCGTCACCGGGGAGCTGTTTTTT
- many TRBJ2-3 TRBV2 CASSDPGKSTDTQYF TGTGCCAGCAGTGACCCGGGGAAAAGCACAGATACGCAGTATTTT
TRBD2 few TRBJ2-1 TRBV6-9 CASSYTSGRVYNEQFF TGTGCCAGCAGTTACACTAGCGGACGAGTATACAATGAGCAGTTCTTC
- many TRBJ1-1 TRBV28 CASSLGAMNTEAFF TGCGCCAGCAGCTTGGGCGCCATGAACACTGAAGCTTTCTTT
- - TRBJ2-5 TRBV2 CASSEAQRKTQYF TGTGCCAGCAGTGAAGCACAGCGGAAGACCCAGTACTTC
TRBD2 many TRBJ2-1 TRBV28 CATNGRPSSYNEQFF TGTGCCACCAACGGGAGGCCTAGCTCCTACAATGAGCAGTTCTTC
TRBD2 many TRBJ2-7 TRBV3-1 CASSQGAGGPYEQYF TGTGCCAGCAGCCAAGGGGCGGGAGGCCCCTACGAGCAGTACTTC
- many TRBJ1-2 TRBV24-1 CATSDLTGNYGYTF TGTGCCACCAGTGATTTGACAGGGAATTATGGCTACACCTTC
- many TRBJ2-7 TRBV18 CASAAVRGQRAYEQYF TGTGCCAGCGCCGCGGTTCGAGGGCAACGAGCCTACGAGCAGTACTTC
TRBD2 - TRBJ2-7 TRBV24-1 CATTAGGPRDEQYF TGTGCCACCACAGCGGGAGGCCCTCGGGACGAGCAGTACTTC
- - TRBJ2-7 TRBV29-1 CSVEGVGGDILSYEQYF TGCAGCGTTGAAGGTGTCGGCGGGGACATACTCTCCTACGAGCAGTACTTC
TRBD2 many TRBJ2-3 TRBV20-1 CSANPITSGSTDTQYF TGCAGTGCAAACCCGATTACTAGCGGGAGCACAGATACGCAGTATTTT
TRBD2 few TRBJ2-3 TRBV5-1 CASYQGTSGTDTQYF TGCGCCAGCTACCAAGGGACTAGCGGCACAGATACGCAGTATTTT
- many TRBJ2-1 TRBV12-3/TRBV12-4 CASRGPGLAYNEQFF TGTGCCAGCAGAGGTCCGGGACTCGCATACAATGAGCAGTTCTTC
- - TRBJ2-5 TRBV3-1 CASSQDGGAETQYF TGCGCCAGCAGCCAAGACGGGGGAGCGGAGACCCAGTACTTC
TRBD2 - TRBJ2-4 TRBV29-1 CSVDGGSVNIQYF TGCAGCGTTGACGGGGGGTCGGTAAACATTCAGTACTTC